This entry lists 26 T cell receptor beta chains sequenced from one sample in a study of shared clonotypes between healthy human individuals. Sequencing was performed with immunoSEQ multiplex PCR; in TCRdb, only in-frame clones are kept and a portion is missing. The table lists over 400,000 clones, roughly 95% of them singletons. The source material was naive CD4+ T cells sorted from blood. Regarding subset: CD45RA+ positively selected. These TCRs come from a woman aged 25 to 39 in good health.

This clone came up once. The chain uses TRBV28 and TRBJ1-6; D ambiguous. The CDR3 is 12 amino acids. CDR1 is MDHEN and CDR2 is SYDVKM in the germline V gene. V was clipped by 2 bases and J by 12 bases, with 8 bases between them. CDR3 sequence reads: CASSLRVQPLHF. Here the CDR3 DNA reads TGTGCCAGCAGTTTACGGGTTCAACCCCTCCACTTT. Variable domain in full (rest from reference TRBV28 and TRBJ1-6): DVKVTQSSRYLVKRTGEKVFLECVQDMDHENMFWYRQDPGLGLRLIYFSYDVKMKEKGDIPEGYSVSREKKERFSLILESASTNQTSMYLCASSLRVQPLHFGNGTRLTVT.

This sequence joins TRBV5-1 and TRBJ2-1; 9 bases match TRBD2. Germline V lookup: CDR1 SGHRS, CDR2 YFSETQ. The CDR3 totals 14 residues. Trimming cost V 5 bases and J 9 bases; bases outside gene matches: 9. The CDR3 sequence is CASSRIAGDAEQFF. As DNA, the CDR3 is TGCGCCAGCAGTCGGATAGCGGGAGATGCTGAGCAGTTCTTC. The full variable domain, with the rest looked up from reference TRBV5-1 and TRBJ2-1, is KAGVTQTPRYLIKTRGQQVTLSCSPISGHRSVSWYQQTPGQGLQFLFEYFSETQRNKGNFPGRFSGRQFSNSRSEMNVSTLELGDSALYLCASSRIAGDAEQFFGPGTRLTVL.

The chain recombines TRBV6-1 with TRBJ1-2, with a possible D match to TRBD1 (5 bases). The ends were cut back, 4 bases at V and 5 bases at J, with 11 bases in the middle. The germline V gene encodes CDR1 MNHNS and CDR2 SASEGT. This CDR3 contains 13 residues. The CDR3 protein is CASSAQAWYGYTF. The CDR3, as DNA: TGTGCCAGCAGTGCACAGGCTTGGTATGGCTACACCTTC.

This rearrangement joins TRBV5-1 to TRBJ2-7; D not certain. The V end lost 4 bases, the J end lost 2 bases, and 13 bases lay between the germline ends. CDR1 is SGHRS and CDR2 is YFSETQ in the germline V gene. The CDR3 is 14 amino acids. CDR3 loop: CASSQTSAAYEQYF. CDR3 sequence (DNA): TGCGCCAGCAGCCAAACAAGTGCGGCCTACGAGCAGTACTTC.

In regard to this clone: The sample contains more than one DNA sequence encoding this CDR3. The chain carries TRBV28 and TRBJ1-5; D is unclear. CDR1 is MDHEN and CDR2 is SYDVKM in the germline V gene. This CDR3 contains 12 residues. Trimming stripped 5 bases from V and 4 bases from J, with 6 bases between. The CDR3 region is CASSVGNQPQHF. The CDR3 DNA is TGTGCCAGCAGTGTAGGGAATCAGCCCCAGCATTTT.

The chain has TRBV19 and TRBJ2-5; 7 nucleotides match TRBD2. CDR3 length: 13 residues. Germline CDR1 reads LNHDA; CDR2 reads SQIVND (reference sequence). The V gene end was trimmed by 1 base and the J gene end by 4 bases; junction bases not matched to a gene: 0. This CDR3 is CASSIASGETQYF. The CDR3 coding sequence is TGTGCCAGTAGTATAGCTAGCGGAGAGACCCAGTACTTC.

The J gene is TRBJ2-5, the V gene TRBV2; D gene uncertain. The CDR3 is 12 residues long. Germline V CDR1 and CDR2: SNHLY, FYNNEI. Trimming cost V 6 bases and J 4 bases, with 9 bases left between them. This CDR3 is CASSRTTETQYF. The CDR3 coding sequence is TGTGCCAGCAGCAGGACGACAGAGACCCAGTACTTC.

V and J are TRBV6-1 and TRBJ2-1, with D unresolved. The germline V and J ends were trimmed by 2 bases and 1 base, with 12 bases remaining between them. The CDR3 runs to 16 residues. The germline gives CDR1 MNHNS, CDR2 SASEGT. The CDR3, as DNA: TGTGCCAGCAGTGAATTAAGGGCGCGATCCTACAATGAGCAGTTCTTC. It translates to CASSELRARSYNEQFF.

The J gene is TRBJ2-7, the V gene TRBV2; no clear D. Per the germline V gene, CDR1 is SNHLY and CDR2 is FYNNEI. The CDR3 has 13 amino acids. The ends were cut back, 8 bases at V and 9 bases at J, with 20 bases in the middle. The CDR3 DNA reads TGTGCCAGCTGCTCGGGTTGGGAAGTCGGGCAGTACTTC. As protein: CASCSGWEVGQYF.

CDR3 protein: CASSLALVSTGELFF. DNA for the CDR3: TGTGCCAGCAGCTTAGCCCTAGTAAGCACCGGGGAGCTGTTTTTT. This chain uses TRBV11-2 with TRBJ2-2, with unresolved D. The CDR3 is 15 residues long. The V end lost 1 base, the J end lost 4 bases, and 10 bases lay between the germline ends. Germline V gene sequence: CDR1 SGHAT, CDR2 FQNNGV.

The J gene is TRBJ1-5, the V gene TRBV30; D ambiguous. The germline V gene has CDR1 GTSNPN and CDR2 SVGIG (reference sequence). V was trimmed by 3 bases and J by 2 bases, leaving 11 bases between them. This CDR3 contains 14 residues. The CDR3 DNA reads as TGTGCCTGGAGGGGAGGGATGGGCAATCAGCCCCAGCATTTT. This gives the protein CAWRGGMGNQPQHF.

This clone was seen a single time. The CDR3 DNA reads as TGCGCCAGCAGCCATGGCCCGGGATCTGCTAGAAAAGCTTTCTTT. Residues: CASSHGPGSARKAFF. The rearrangement joins TRBV4-1 to TRBJ1-1; D is unresolved. V was pared by 3 bases and J by 9 bases, with 20 bases between. The CDR3 length is 15 residues. CDR1 is MGHRA, CDR2 YSYEKL, per germline.

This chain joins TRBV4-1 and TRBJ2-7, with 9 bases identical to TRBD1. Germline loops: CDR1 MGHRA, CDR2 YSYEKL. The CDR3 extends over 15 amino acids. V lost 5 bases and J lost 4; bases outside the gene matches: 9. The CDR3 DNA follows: TGCGCCAGCAGCGTACCGGGACAGGGTCAATACGAGCAGTACTTC. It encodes CASSVPGQGQYEQYF.

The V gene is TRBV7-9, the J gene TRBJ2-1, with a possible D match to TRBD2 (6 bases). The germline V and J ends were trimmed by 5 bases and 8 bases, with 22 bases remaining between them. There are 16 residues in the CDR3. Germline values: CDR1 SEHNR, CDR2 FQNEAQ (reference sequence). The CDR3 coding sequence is TGTGCCAGCAGCCTATGGGTTAGCGGAATCCTCGATGAGCAGTTCTTC. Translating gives CASSLWVSGILDEQFF. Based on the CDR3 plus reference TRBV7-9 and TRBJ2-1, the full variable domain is DTGVSQNPRHKITKRGQNVTFRCDPISEHNRLYWYRQTLGQGPEFLTYFQNEAQLEKSRLLSDRFSAERPKGSFSTLEIQRTEQGDSAMYLCASSLWVSGILDEQFFGPGTRLTVL.

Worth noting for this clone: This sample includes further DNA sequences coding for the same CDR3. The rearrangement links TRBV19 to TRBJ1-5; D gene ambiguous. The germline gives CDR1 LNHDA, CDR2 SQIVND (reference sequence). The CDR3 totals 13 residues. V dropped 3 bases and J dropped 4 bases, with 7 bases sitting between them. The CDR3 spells CASSIAVNQPQHF. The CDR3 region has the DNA TGTGCCAGTAGTATCGCCGTAAATCAGCCCCAGCATTTT.

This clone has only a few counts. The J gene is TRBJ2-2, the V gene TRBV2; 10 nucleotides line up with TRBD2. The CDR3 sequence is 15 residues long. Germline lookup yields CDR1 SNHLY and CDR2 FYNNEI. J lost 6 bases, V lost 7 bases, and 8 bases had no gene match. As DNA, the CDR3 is TGTGCCAGCACCGCATCTAGCGGGAGTTCCGGGGAGCTGTTTTTT. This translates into CASTASSGSSGELFF.

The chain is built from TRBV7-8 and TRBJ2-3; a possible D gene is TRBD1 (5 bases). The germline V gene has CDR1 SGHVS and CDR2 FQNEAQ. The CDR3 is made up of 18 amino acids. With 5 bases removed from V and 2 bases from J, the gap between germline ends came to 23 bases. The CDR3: CASSQGSQSRPPTDTQYF. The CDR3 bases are TGTGCCAGCAGCCAGGGCTCCCAATCGCGTCCCCCCACAGATACGCAGTATTTT.

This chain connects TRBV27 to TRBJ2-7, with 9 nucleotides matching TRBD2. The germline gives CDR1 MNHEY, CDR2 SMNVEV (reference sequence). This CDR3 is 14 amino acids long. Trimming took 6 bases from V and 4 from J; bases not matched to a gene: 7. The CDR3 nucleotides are TGTGCCAGCAGCTCACGGACTAGCGAGTACGAGCAGTACTTC. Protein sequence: CASSSRTSEYEQYF.

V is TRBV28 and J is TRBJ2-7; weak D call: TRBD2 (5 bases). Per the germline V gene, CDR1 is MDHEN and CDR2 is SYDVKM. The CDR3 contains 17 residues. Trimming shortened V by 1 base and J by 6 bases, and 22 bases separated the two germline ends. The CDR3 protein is CASSLSFAVTAGSEQYF. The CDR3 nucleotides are TGTGCCAGCAGTTTATCTTTCGCCGTAACGGCGGGCTCCGAGCAGTACTTC.

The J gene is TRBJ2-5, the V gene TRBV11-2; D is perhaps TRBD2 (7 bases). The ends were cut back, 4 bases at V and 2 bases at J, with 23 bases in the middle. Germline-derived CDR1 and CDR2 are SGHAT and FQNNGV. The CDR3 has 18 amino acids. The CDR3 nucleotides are TGTGCCAGCAGCTCGAAGGGGGGGGAGGGGTTTCAACAAGAGACCCAGTACTTC. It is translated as CASSSKGGEGFQQETQYF.

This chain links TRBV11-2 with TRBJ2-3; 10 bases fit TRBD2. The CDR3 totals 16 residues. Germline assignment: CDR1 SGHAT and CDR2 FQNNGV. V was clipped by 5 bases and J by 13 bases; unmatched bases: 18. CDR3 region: CASSLATSGNPYSEYF. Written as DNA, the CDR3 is TGTGCCAGCAGCCTAGCAACTAGCGGGAACCCTTACTCGGAGTATTTT.

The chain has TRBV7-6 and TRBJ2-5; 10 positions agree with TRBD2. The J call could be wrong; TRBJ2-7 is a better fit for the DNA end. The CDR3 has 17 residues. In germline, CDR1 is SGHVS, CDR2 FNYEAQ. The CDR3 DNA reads TGTGCCAGCAGCTTGCCCGTACTAGCGGGAAGCTCCTACGAGCAGTACTTC. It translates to CASSLPVLAGSSYEQYF.

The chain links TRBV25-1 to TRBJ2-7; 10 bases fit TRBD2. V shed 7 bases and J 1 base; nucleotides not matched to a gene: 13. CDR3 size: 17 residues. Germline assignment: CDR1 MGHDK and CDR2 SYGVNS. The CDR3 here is CASTEGLAAMISYEQYF. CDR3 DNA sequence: TGTGCCAGCACCGAAGGACTAGCGGCGATGATATCCTACGAGCAGTACTTC.

The CDR3 is CASSETGSYGYTF. The CDR3, as DNA: TGTGCCAGCAGTGAAACCGGGAGCTATGGCTACACCTTC. The chain has TRBV6-1 and TRBJ1-2, with unresolved D. Germline V gives CDR1 MNHNS, CDR2 SASEGT. The V gene lost 2 bases and the J gene lost 4 bases, with 8 bases spanning the gap. CDR3 length: 13 residues.

The CDR3 sequence: CASSQSGRATQETQYF. The CDR3 region has the DNA TGTGCCAGCAGCCAATCAGGCAGGGCCACCCAAGAGACCCAGTACTTC. The chain recombines TRBV16 with TRBJ2-5, with D maybe TRBD1 (5 bases). The CDR3 runs 16 residues. Germline V CDR1 and CDR2: KGHSY, FQNENV. V lost 0 bases and J lost 1, with 12 bases in between.

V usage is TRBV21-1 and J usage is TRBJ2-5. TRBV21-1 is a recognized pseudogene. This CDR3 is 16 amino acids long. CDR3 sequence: CASSKARDTDRGAQYF. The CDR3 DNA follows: TGTGCCAGCAGCAAAGCGCGGGACACGGATAGGGGGGCCCAGTACTTC.